What follows describes a single TCR beta chain. Its antigen is unknown. This specimen comes from a study of cytomegalovirus exposure and HLA in healthy donors (dated by TCRdb to about 2017). Study-wide context: An earlier analysis of approximately 640 of the donors reported 250 to 300 Gb of sequence data and 117 million unique TCR beta sequences from 150 million to 200 million T cells. In a later genetic analysis, genome-wide SNP genotypes for about three fifths of the 666 donors were used, and that subset was treated as a discovery cohort. The study aimed to test whether signatures of past pathogen exposure could be identified by cataloging public T cell receptors. Roughly five DR-DQ haplotypes were handled as single units for association and clustering, since linkage in the cohort was strong. Every discovery cohort repertoire had been produced on one sequencing platform. Roughly 300 gigabases of sequencing data and around 90 million unique TCR sequences made up an early release that covered approximately 620 HLA-typed donors. In addition to the first cohort of 666 subjects, a separate validation cohort of 100 to 150 different subjects was used. Rather than using new phenotypic data, the later analysis identified candidate immune exposures from TCR beta sequences and from how often those sequences occurred across donors. In a later analysis, previously published TCR beta repertoires from several hundred donors were re-analyzed and high-resolution HLA genotyping was added so that TCR occurrence patterns could be studied. To decide whether each TCR beta V gene segment behaved as functional or pseudogenic, an earlier analysis of several hundred of the donors relied on high-throughput TCR beta sequencing. Across some 400 genotyped donors of the cohort, an average of about 240,000 unique TCR beta nucleotide sequences per donor were sequenced, and roughly a sixth of those sequences were non-productive. The T cell repertoires of several hundred subjects were profiled by immunosequencing and related to cytomegalovirus serostatus. Donor age, sex, ethnicity and CMV serostatus were compiled alongside the repertoire data. Of the roughly 400 genotyped donors, over 65% fell in the genetic ancestry cluster associated with self-reported Caucasian donors. Typing coverage varied by locus: roughly 620-630 donors for A, B, C, DRB1 and DQB1; approximately 560 for DQA1; more than 600 for DPA1; more than 450 for DPB1. Both class I and class II loci were covered by HLA typing, at four-digit resolution. To predict cytomegalovirus infection status, the study brought together high-throughput TCR immunosequencing, statistical association of individual TCRs with disease status, and machine learning.

In total, roughly 670 healthy bone marrow donors made up the cohort. All cohort members were sampled while nominally healthy, although unrecorded immune exposures were likely present. The donor was CMV seronegative and was included in the group of a few hundred seronegative cohort members. A peripheral blood sample was provided by each donor, and peripheral blood mononuclear cells were used for TCR beta sequencing. The Qiagen DNeasy Blood Extraction Kit was used to extract genomic DNA from the blood cell samples. Taken from the germline V gene (reference sequence), the CDR1 and CDR2 loops are LNHNV and YYDKDF. Inclusive of the bounding cysteine and phenylalanine, the CDR3 is 14 residues long. Just the 42-base CDR3 DNA is kept, in frame starting at base 1. The germline V end is reduced by 2 bases and the J end by 2 bases; junction bases left unmatched: 1. The library was obtained by the immunoSEQ multiplex PCR assay. The multiplex PCR relied on a mix of 60 forward primers for TCR Vbeta segments and 13 reverse primers for TCR Jbeta segments. The CDR3 region of rearranged TCR beta genes was amplified from genomic DNA by a multiplex PCR assay. Amplified TCR beta libraries were sequenced as 87-base-pair reads on the Illumina HiSeq System. In the authors' own workflow: In a later analysis, around 80 million unique TCR beta chains were counted across the 500 to 850 repertoires, and approximately 11 million of these chains were shared by at least two donors. A nearest-neighbor algorithm error-corrected the raw reads and collapsed the reads into unique sequences, merging closely related sequences to remove PCR and sequencing errors. CDR3 sequences were aligned to IMGT reference sequences to assign V, D and J gene segments. For a sequence to be retained, a match of at least six nucleotides was required to both a V gene segment and a J gene segment. A rearrangement was called productive if the CDR3 had no stop codons and remained in frame with V and J, and every other rearrangement was called non-productive. CDR3 was defined by IMGT convention, running from the second conserved V-encoded cysteine to the conserved J-encoded phenylalanine. In an earlier analysis of around 640 of the donors, sequences lacking an unambiguous match to a single V gene segment were excluded. In an earlier analysis of 587 of the donors, a V segment was called functional when productive rearrangements were above 56.7%, and segregating when the standard deviation between donors exceeded 5%. A statistical classification framework was developed to diagnose cytomegalovirus status using the catalog of TCR beta chain sequences. In a later analysis, TCR nucleotide sequences were compared against IMGT/GENE-DB human TR gene sequences so that V and J genes could be assigned. Using the TCRdist pipeline, a later analysis assigned CDR3 sequences along with most-parsimonious VDJ recombination scenarios. A later analysis defined each TCR beta chain by its CDR3 amino acid sequence plus V-gene family, and excluded reads lacking a unique V-gene family. To address suspected cross-contamination and a sequencing artifact, a later analysis removed 550 to 750 highly shared, low-generation-probability nucleotide sequences. In a later analysis, a clonal expansion index was calculated for each public chain from normalized within-repertoire ranks of inferred template counts. A later analysis computed generation probabilities with a VDJ recombination model fitted to out-of-frame rearrangements, and checked the results against IGoR. In a later analysis, TCR-TCR, TCR-HLA and TCR-CMV co-occurrence was scored with hypergeometric tests, and a repertoire-size bias correction was applied to TCR pairs. In a later analysis, false discovery rates were estimated by permuting HLA or CMV assignments 20 times. In a later analysis, co-occurring TCRs were grouped using DBSCAN, with TCRdist sequence similarity added in when clustering inside HLA-allele-positive subsets. Co-occurrence clustering excluded repertoires with fewer than 30,000 or more than 120,000 public chains, plus five with anomalous nucleotide sharing. The clones in this table, taken by TCRdb from immuneACCESS, are in-frame only. Not every clone is retained; where verified, under half of the shortfall comes from an unresolved V gene, and the cause of the rest is unknown. For V, J and clone size, that table is used; D and trimming come from the DNA. The sample's table lists a count of roughly 120,000 clones. Of the sample, about 2% is held by the ten largest clones.

Points the paper makes about the study in general: The authors suggested that the approach could potentially be extended to other disease states and immunological phenotypes. The earlier analysis of 587 of the donors excluded roughly 17 rarely observed V segments, including chromosome 9 orphons, because counts were too low. In a later analysis, the rate of TCR association differed among HLA loci, with DRB1 alleles having the most associated TCRs and HLA-C alleles having the fewest. Some IMGT-functional V segments, including TRBV6-2 and TRBV6-3, could not be told apart with the 87-base-pair reads, so those segments were excluded. A later genetic analysis associated a missense DCLRE1C variant with V-gene and J-gene trimming of TCR beta chains, and an independent cohort replicated the association. In an earlier analysis of approximately 590 of the donors, most TCR beta V segments appeared in productive rearrangements about 87% or about 30% of the time, broadly matching IMGT annotations. Several of the top co-occurrence clusters appeared to be linked to parvovirus B19, influenza, CMV and Epstein-Barr virus, according to a later analysis. In a later analysis, some 17,000 TCR beta sequences were associated with specific HLA alleles at a false discovery rate of 0.05. When HLA alleles, especially DR and DQ, strongly co-occurred, TCR associations were difficult to assign to individual alleles. Most TCR sequences were observed very rarely across donors, whereas some public TCRs were present in many individuals. A further reported finding was that TCR beta sequences accurately predicted the HLA-A and HLA-B alleles for most subjects in the first cohort. Linkage disequilibrium might explain the correlated functional status among segregating V segments, but an unknown experimental factor could not be ruled out. Because HLA typing was missing for some donors at each locus, association tests included only the typed subset. For the cohort, immune exposure information was limited to CMV serostatus. A total of roughly 160 TCR beta chains were listed by the study as associated with cytomegalovirus. Sequencing depth was assumed to be roughly uniform across donors in the presence/absence analyses, though that assumption may not hold. In a later analysis, HLA-associated TCR beta chains were found to be more clonally expanded and to have lower generation probabilities than equally common non-associated chains. In this cohort, only TCR beta chains were sequenced, and detectable features were limited by the absence of alpha or paired-chain data. In vitro tests confirmed that a few of the cytomegalovirus-associated TCR beta chains recognize cytomegalovirus antigens. The sequencing pipeline was judged likely to have produced a cluster of highly shared sequence variants as a technical artifact. According to a later genetic analysis, donors in an Asian-associated ancestry cluster had fewer N-insertions in productive TCRs than the approximately 630-donor mean. In a later analysis, most CMV-associated TCR beta chains were found to appear HLA-restricted, with HLA associations seemingly driven largely by CMV exposure. The classifier was reported to diagnose cytomegalovirus status with high specificity and sensitivity in both the original and validation cohorts.

This chain is built from TRBV15 and TRBJ2-7; 9 central bases correspond to TRBD2. The sequence was collected from a middle-aged man in good health and CMV-seronegative. The sequencing sample was made of PBMCs. The nucleotides read TGTGCCACCAGCAGACTAGCGGGAACCTACGAGCAGTACTTC. The encoded protein is CATSRLAGTYEQYF.